Listed below are T cell receptor beta chains from one sample, sequenced in a study of blood T cell repertoires in COVID-19. The repertoire was sequenced with immunoSEQ multiplex PCR; TCRdb's copy has only in-frame clones and lacks some. The sample has a few hundred thousand clones, around 87% seen once. Sequenced: peripheral blood. These receptors came from a woman in her forties or fifties with acute or convalescent COVID-19. Both conserved end residues are part of each CDR3. The D gene is left open where the match is weak. Size tells how often a clone was seen (once, few, many) or the class of an expanded clone, and some rows leave it out.

TRBV27,TRBJ1-1,-,once,TGTGCCAGCAGTTTATCGGGGGCGAACACTGAAGCTTTCTTT,CASSLSGANTEAFF
TRBV19,TRBJ1-5,-,-,TGTGCCAGTAGTTACAGGTCGTATAGCAATCAGCCCCAGCATTTT,CASSYRSYSNQPQHF
TRBV27,TRBJ1-6,-,once,TGTGCCAGCAGTTCGGGCGGAGGATATTCACCCCTCCACTTT,CASSSGGGYSPLHF
TRBV30,TRBJ2-1,-,-,TGTGCCTGGAGGAGCGGACACAATGAGCAGTTCTTC,CAWRSGHNEQFF
TRBV6-5,TRBJ2-1,-,-,TGTGCCAGCAGTTACTCGAATGGGGGCGGGCAGTTCTTC,CASSYSNGGGQFF
TRBV11-2,TRBJ2-1,-,-,TGTGCCAGCAGCTTAGACCCGGGTAGCTCCTACAATGAGCAGTTCTTC,CASSLDPGSSYNEQFF
TRBV9,TRBJ1-5,TRBD1,-,TGTGCCAGCAGCGGTGGGGGACAGGGGAACCAGCCCCAGCATTTT,CASSGGGQGNQPQHF
TRBV3-1/TRBV3-2,TRBJ2-7,TRBD2,-,TGTGCCAGCAGCCAAGATCTGGCGGGAGGGCCGGGGCAGTACTTC,CASSQDLAGGPGQYF
TRBV6-1,TRBJ1-4,-,-,TGTGCCAGCAGGGAAGAAGGAGTTGCAACTAATGAAAAACTGTTTTTT,CASREEGVATNEKLFF
TRBV19,TRBJ1-5,-,-,TGTGCCAGTGCACGTGGGGGGTTCGATCAGCCCCAGCATTTT,CASARGGFDQPQHF
TRBV27,TRBJ2-7,-,-,TGTGCCAGCAGTTTAGGAGGTTCCTACGAGCAGTACTTC,CASSLGGSYEQYF
TRBV6-6,TRBJ1-2,TRBD1,once,TGTGCCAGCTGGCGGGACAGGGACAGCATATATGGTGGCTACACCTTC,CASWRDRDSIYGGYTF
TRBV7-3,TRBJ2-2,TRBD1,-,TGTGCCAGCAGCGAACAGGGGTCCTGGGTCACCGGGGAGCTGTTTTTT,CASSEQGSWVTGELFF
TRBV18,TRBJ1-2,TRBD1,-,TGTGCCAGCTCCCTCACCAGGGGGCAGGGCTATGGCTACACCTTC,CASSLTRGQGYGYTF
TRBV20-1,TRBJ1-1,-,few,TGCAGTGCCAGTATTCAGAGGAGGACTGAAGCTTTCTTT,CSASIQRRTEAFF
TRBV5-5,TRBJ1-1,-,-,TGTGCCAGCAGCCCCCAGACAGCTAACACTGAAGCTTTCTTT,CASSPQTANTEAFF
TRBV4-2,TRBJ2-3,TRBD2,-,TGTGCCAGCAGCCAAGATATCAGCTTCCCTAGCGGGAGTTTTTGGGCAGATACGCAGTATTTT,CASSQDISFPSGSFWADTQYF